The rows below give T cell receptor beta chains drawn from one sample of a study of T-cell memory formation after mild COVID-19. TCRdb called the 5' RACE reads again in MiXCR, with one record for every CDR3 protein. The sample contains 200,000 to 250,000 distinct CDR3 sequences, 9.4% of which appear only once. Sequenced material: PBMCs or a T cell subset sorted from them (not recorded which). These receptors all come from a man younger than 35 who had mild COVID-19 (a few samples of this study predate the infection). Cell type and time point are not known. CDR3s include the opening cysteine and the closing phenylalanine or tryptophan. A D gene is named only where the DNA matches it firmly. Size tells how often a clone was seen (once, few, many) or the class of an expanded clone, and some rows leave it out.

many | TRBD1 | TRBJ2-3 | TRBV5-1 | TGCGCCAGCAGCCGACAGGGGACCACAGATACGCAGTATTTT | CASSRQGTTDTQYF
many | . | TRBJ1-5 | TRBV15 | TGTGCCACCAGCAGGGGGGGGATCCAGCCCCAGCATTTT | CATSRGGIQPQHF
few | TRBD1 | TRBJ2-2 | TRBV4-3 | TGCGCCAGCAGCCATGGACAGGGCACCGGGGAGCTGTTTTTT | CASSHGQGTGELFF
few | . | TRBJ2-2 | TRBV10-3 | TGTGCCATCAGTGGGAGGGGTAGCACCGGGGAGCTGTTTTTT | CAISGRGSTGELFF
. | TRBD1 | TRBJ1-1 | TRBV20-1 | TGCAGTGCCAGGACAGGTTTGAACACTGAAGCTTTCTTT | CSARTGLNTEAFF
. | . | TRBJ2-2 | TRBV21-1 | TGTGCCAGCAGCAAAGCTTTCGTGACAGTGGGCACCGGGGAGCTGTTTTTT | CASSKAFVTVGTGELFF
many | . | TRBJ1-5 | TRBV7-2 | TGTGCCAGCAGCTTCGGGCCTCAGCCCCAGCATTTT | CASSFGPQPQHF
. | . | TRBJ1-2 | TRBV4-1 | TGCGCCAGCAGCCAAGTTGCAGGGGTCGACTATGGCTACACCTTC | CASSQVAGVDYGYTF
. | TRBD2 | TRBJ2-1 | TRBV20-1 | TGCAGTGCTAGAGATCGTCTAGCGGGGGGGAAAGAGCAGTTCTTC | CSARDRLAGGKEQFF
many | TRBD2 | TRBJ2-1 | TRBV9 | TGTGCCAGCTCCGCGGGGGGAAGCTCCTACAATGAGCAGTTCTTC | CASSAGGSSYNEQFF
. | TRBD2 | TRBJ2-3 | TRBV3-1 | TGTGCCAGCAGCCAACCTTTTATAGCGGGGGAGACAGATACGCAGTATTTT | CASSQPFIAGETDTQYF
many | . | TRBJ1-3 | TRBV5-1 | TGCGCCAGCTCGGTGGGAGGCGGCTCTGGAAACACCATATATTTT | CASSVGGGSGNTIYF
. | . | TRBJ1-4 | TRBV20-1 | TGCAGTGCTAGGCGGCCTGCAGGGGAAAAACTGTTTTTT | CSARRPAGEKLFF
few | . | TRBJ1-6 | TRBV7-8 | TGTGCCAGCAGCTTAGAAGAGGGGGGTTCACCCCTCCACTTT | CASSLEEGGSPLHF
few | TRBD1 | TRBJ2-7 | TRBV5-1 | TGCGCCAGCAGCTTGTGGACAGGGAACGTCTACGAGCAGTACTTC | CASSLWTGNVYEQYF